The clone carrying this TCR beta chain was seen repeatedly, ten times or more. Antigen: not known. Other DNA sequences of this sample code for an identical CDR3. Germline CDR1 is SGHNT and CDR2 is YYREEE (reference sequence). J lost 0 bases, V lost 4 bases, and 3 bases had no gene match. The CDR3 consists of 15 residues. This sample was taken from a study of beta chain features in type 1 diabetes. Study-level information: No age, gender or cell yield differences were seen between patients and healthy donors.

Purities in excess of 98% were seen in all sorted populations. Broader study findings: The VDJ junctions of type 1 diabetes patients carried fewer insertions and more deletions. There was a moderate but significant shortening of TCRB CDR3s in all four CD4+ subsets of Type 1 diabetes patients.

Sequenced material consisted of expressed TCRB transcripts (all of the isolated RNA was reverse transcribed). Sequencing was performed with immunoSEQ multiplex PCR; in TCRdb, only in-frame clones are kept and a portion is missing. The sample yields around 290,000 clones, under 8.5% seen once. Sequenced sample: central memory CD4+ T cells from blood. The J gene is TRBJ2-1, the V gene TRBV5-4; 8 bases align to TRBD2. This TCR was sampled from a young woman in good health. The CDR3, as DNA: TGTGCCAGCAGCCCGAGCGGGGGCTCCTACAATGAGCAGTTCTTC. Protein sequence: CASSPSGGSYNEQFF.